A selection of T cell receptor beta chains follows, all from one sample in a study of early T cells in non-severe SARS-CoV-2 infection. Each CDR3 protein gets one entry after TCRdb re-called the 5' RACE reads with MiXCR. The sample has 60,000 to 75,000 distinct CDR3 sequences; more than 9.5% are singletons. Source: whole blood, taken at baseline. The receptors were gathered from an adult who was a healthcare worker with PCR-confirmed SARS-CoV-2 infection or an uninfected control (not recorded which). Both conserved end residues are part of each CDR3. Each record gives: V gene, clone size, CDR3 length, CDR3 protein. A row's size may be missing; if present it is once, few, many or a size class.

V: TRBV5-8; size: few; length: 14; CDR3: CASSLGLLNTEAFF
V: TRBV7-6; size: .; length: 17; CDR3: CASSLYSSGTANYGYTF
V: TRBV29-1; size: few; length: 13; CDR3: CSVGGRANTEAFF
V: TRBV7-2; size: .; length: 12; CDR3: CASSKDEGEQYF
V: TRBV29-1; size: .; length: 13; CDR3: CSVAPGRVTEAFF
V: TRBV9; size: few; length: 17; CDR3: CASSVAQGAPGANVLTF
V: TRBV7-9; size: .; length: 13; CDR3: CASTPLLGPEAFF
V: TRBV6-5; size: few; length: 15; CDR3: CASSYSRGARYEQYF
V: TRBV5-1; size: .; length: 15; CDR3: CASSFGGGSSYEQYF
V: TRBV9; size: few; length: 14; CDR3: CASSVGTGTYEQYF
V: TRBV12-3/TRBV12-4; size: .; length: 12; CDR3: CASSLWQETQYF
V: TRBV7-8; size: .; length: 18; CDR3: CASSLGLAVYSRTDTQYF
V: TRBV5-1; size: many; length: 14; CDR3: CASSLAGGADEQFF
V: TRBV3-1; size: many; length: 14; CDR3: CASSHLGGTDTQYF
V: TRBV11-2; size: many; length: 14; CDR3: CASSFSDGNYEQYF
V: TRBV28; size: few; length: 14; CDR3: CARLAGSFTDTQYF